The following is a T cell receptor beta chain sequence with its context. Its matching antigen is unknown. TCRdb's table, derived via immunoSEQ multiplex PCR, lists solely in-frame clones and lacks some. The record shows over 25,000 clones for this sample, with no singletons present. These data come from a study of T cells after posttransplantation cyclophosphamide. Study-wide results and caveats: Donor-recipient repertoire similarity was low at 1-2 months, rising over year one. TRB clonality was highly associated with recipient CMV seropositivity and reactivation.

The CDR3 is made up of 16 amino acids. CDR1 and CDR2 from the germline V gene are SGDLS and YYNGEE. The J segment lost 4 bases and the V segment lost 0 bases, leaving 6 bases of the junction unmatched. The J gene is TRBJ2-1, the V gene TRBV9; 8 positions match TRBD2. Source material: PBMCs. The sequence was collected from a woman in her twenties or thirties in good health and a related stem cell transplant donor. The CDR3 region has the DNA TGTGCCAGCAGCGTAGGGGCTAGCGGGCGGTACAATGAGCAGTTCTTC. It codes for CASSVGASGRYNEQFF.